The 2 T cell receptor beta chains below all came from one sample that was sequenced in a study of Tregs in tolerant kidney transplant recipients. Libraries were prepared by immunoSEQ multiplex PCR; TCRdb keeps only in-frame clonotypes and omits some of them. The sample totals about 11,000 clones. Related graft donors supplied nonmyeloablative bone marrow transplants, and mixed chimerism was transient. The source material was CD8+ T cells from blood (PBMCs), sampled 24 months after the transplant. All receptors derive from a human patient who received a combined kidney and bone marrow transplant. Some of these T cells may belong to the graft donor.

As regards this clone: The read terminates 3 residues ahead of where the CDR3 ends, so the germline J gene completes it. V is TRBV5-6 and J is TRBJ1-4; no definite D call. Germline V gene sequence: CDR1 SGHDT, CDR2 YYEEEE. The CDR3 extends over 15 amino acids. V was trimmed by 4 bases and J by 2 bases, leaving 12 bases between them. CDR3 loop: CASSVIGGTNEKLFF. Incomplete CDR3 DNA: TGTGCCAGCAGCGTAATAGGCGGGACTAATGAAAAA.

In the case of this clone: The sequenced fragment ends 3 residues before the CDR3 boundary, so the rest is inferred from the germline J gene. This chain joins TRBV27 and TRBJ2-1; 8 nucleotides line up with TRBD2. The CDR3 is made up of 12 amino acids. Trimming removed 8 bases from V and 7 bases from J; junction bases left unmatched: 4. Germline assignment: CDR1 MNHEY and CDR2 SMNVEV (reference sequence). CDR3 sequence reads: CASRTSLNEQFF. The part of the CDR3 DNA that was read is TGTGCCAGCCGGACTAGCTTGAATGAG.